The sequence of this TCR beta chain was determined in a study of blood T cell repertoires in COVID-19. Sequencing was performed with immunoSEQ multiplex PCR; in TCRdb, only in-frame clones are kept and a portion is missing. Of 130,000 or so clones listed, more than 70% are singletons. Looked up from germline, CDR1 is ENHRY and CDR2 is SYGVKD. CDR3 size: 17 residues. The junction had 7 bases not matched to a gene; V was cut back by 3 bases and J by 7 bases. The sample taken for sequencing was peripheral blood. The chain couples TRBV10-3 to TRBJ2-1; TRBD2 agrees at 15 bases. The TCR was taken from a human donor in a cohort sampled during active COVID-19. The CDR3 bases are TGTGCCATCAGTGAAGGACTAGCGGGGGGGCCTGGGAATGAGCAGTTCTTC. Amino acids: CAISEGLAGGPGNEQFF.